What follows describes a single T cell receptor beta chain. Sequencing was performed with immunoSEQ multiplex PCR; in TCRdb, only in-frame clones are kept and a portion is missing. Here the sample spans about 180,000 clones, about 80% being singletons. The CDR3 extends over 16 amino acids. V was clipped by 1 base and J by 2 bases, with 13 bases between them. Germline loops: CDR1 SGHDT, CDR2 YYEEEE. Those who participated ranged in age from roughly 18 to 89 years and resided in 24 US areas. Researchers sorted participants into cohorts using their self-reported clinical history. Participants classified as exposed had met a COVID-19 case within 2 weeks before study entry. The entry originates in a study of blood T cell repertoires in COVID-19. Looking at the study overall: Sources were T cells, B-cell-depleted T cells, or PBMCs; the material itself was cDNA or gDNA.

V is TRBV5-6 and J is TRBJ1-5; maybe TRBD1 (5 bases). This clonotype was obtained from a man aged 60-69 years who had been exposed to COVID-19. Sample: PBMCs or T cells enriched from blood (not recorded which). The CDR3 reads CASSLYQGIGNQPQHF. The CDR3 DNA reads as TGTGCCAGCAGCTTGTACCAGGGTATTGGCAATCAGCCCCAGCATTTT.